These 3 T cell receptor beta chains were sequenced from one sample in a study of vaccination and CD4 T cells after COVID-19. Described time point: late sampling 161 to 241 days after vaccination in three convalescent patients. The treatment is: approximately 9-day PBMC culture with coronavirus spike peptide pools or control peptides (ViraFEST assay). The Oncomine TCR Beta short-read assay was applied to DNA of cultured CD4+ T cells. TCRdb re-called the PCR reads through MiXCR, storing one row per CDR3 protein. The sample has roughly 23,000 distinct CDR3 sequences, 35% to 40% seen once. Their antigens remain unidentified. The sample was CD4+ T cells from blood, cultured in vitro, taken about 7 months after SARS-CoV-2 vaccination. These receptors came from a human donor who had recovered from COVID-19.

This clonotype was counted between two and nine times. V gene TRBV11-3 combines with J gene TRBJ1-6, with 8 bases matching TRBD1. V lost 5 bases, J lost 1 base, and 10 bases stayed unmatched. The CDR3 consists of 18 residues. Looked up from germline, CDR1 is SGHNT and CDR2 is YENEEA. CDR3 nucleotide sequence: TGTGCCAGCAGCCCGGACAGGGAAAGGAGGTCCTATAATTCACCCCTCCACTTT. Protein product: CASSPDRERRSYNSPLHF.

The CDR3 spells CASSQEPSGTSTDTQYF. The CDR3 coding sequence is TGCGCCAGCAGCCAAGAGCCTAGCGGAACTAGCACAGATACGCAGTATTTT. This chain links TRBV4-1 with TRBJ2-3, with 7 bases lining up with TRBD2. The CDR3 covers 17 residues. Germline lookup yields CDR1 MGHRA and CDR2 YSYEKL. Germline trimming cut 0 bases from V and 0 bases from J; bases unmatched to any gene: 6.

The V call is TRBV7-3, the J call TRBJ2-3, with 8 bases identical to TRBD2. With 5 bases clipped from V and 3 bases from J, the junction kept 7 bases outside the gene matches. The V gene's germline CDR1 is SGHTA and CDR2 FQGTGA. This CDR3 spans 15 amino acids. The DNA of the CDR3 is TGTGCCAGCAGCCCCGGGGGGGTGTCGACAGATACGCAGTATTTT. This translates into CASSPGGVSTDTQYF.